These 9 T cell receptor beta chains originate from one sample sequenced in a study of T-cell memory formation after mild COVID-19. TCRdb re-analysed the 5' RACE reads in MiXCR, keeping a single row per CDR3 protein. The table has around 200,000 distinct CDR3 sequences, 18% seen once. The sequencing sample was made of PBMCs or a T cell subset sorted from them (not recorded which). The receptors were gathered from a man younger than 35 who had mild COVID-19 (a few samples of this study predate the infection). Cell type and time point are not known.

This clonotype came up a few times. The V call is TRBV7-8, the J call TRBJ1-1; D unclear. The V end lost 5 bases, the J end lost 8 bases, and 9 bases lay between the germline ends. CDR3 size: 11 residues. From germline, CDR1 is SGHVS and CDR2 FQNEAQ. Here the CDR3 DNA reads TGTGCCAGCAGCCCGGGCTTGGAAGCTTTCTTT. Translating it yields CASSPGLEAFF.

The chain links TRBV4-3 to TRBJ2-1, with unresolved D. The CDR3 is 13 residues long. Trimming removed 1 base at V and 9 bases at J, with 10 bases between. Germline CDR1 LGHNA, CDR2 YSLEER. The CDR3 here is CASSQGLNSEQFF. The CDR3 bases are TGCGCCAGCAGCCAAGGCCTGAATAGTGAGCAGTTCTTC.

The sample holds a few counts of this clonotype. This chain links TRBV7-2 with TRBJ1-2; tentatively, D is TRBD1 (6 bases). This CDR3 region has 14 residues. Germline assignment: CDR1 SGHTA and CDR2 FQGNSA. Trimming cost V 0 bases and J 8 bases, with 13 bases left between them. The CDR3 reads CASSLAGRGGGYTF. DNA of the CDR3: TGTGCCAGCAGCTTAGCTGGCAGGGGAGGAGGCTACACCTTC.

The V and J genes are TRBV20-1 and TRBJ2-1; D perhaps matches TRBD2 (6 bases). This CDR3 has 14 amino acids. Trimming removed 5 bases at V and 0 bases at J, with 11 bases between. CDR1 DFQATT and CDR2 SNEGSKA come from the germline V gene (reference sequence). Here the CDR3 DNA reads TGCAGTGCTGCTGGGACTGTCTCCTACAATGAGCAGTTCTTC. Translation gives CSAAGTVSYNEQFF.

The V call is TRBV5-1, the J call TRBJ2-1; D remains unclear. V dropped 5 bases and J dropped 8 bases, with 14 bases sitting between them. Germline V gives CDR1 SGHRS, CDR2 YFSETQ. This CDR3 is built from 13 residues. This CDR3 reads CASSVMVRDEQFF. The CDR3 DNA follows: TGCGCCAGCAGTGTGATGGTTCGAGATGAGCAGTTCTTC. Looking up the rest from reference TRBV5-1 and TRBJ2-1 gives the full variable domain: KAGVTQTPRYLIKTRGQQVTLSCSPISGHRSVSWYQQTPGQGLQFLFEYFSETQRNKGNFPGRFSGRQFSNSRSEMNVSTLELGDSALYLCASSVMVRDEQFFGPGTRLTVL.

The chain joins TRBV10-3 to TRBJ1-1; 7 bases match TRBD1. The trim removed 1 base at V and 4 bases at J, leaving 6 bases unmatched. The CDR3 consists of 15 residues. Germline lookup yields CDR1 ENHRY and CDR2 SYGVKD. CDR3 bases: TGTGCCATCAGTGAGTACACAGGGGTGACCACTGAAGCTTTCTTT. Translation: CAISEYTGVTTEAFF.

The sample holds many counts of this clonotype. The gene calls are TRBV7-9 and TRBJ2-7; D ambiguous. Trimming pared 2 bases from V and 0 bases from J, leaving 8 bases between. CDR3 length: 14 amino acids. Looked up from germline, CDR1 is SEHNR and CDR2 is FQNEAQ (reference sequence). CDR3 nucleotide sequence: TGTGCCAGCAGCTTACAGAGTAGCTCCTACGAGCAGTACTTC. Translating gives CASSLQSSSYEQYF.

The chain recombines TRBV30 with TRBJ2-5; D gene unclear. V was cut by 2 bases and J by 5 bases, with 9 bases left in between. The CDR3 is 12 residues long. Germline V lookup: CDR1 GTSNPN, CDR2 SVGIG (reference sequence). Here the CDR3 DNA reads TGTGCCTGGAGTAAAGCTGGGGAGACCCAGTACTTC. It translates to CAWSKAGETQYF.

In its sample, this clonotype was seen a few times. The DNA of the CDR3 is TGTGCCACCAGTGCTTTTCGGGCGGGGGGCAATGAGCAGTTCTTC. As protein: CATSAFRAGGNEQFF. The genes are TRBV24-1 and TRBJ2-1, with TRBD2 matching over 8 bases. V shed 5 bases and J 6 bases; nucleotides not matched to a gene: 8. The CDR3 spans 15 residues. Germline V gene lookup returns CDR1 KGHDR and CDR2 SFDVKD.